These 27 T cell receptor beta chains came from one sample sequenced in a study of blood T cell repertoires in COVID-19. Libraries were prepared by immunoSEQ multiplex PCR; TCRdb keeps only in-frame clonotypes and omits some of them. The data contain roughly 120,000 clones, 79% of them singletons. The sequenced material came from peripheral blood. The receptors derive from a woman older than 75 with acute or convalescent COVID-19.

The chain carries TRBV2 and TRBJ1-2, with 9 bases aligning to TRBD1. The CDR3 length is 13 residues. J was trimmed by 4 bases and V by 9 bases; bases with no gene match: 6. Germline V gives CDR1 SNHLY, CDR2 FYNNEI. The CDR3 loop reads CASQQGASYGYTF. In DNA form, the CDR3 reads TGTGCCAGTCAACAGGGGGCGTCCTATGGCTACACCTTC.

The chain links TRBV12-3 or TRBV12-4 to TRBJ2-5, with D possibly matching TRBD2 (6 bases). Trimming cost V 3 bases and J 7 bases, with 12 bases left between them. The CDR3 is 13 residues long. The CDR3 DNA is TGTGCCAGCAGTTTCCGCGGGGAACTGACCCAGTACTTC. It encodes CASSFRGELTQYF.

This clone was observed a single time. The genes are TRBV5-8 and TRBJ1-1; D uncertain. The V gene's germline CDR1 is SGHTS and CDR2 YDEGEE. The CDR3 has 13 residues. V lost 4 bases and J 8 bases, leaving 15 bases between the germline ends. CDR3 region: CASSRPAREEAFF. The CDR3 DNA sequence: TGTGCCAGCAGCCGACCTGCGCGGGAAGAAGCTTTCTTT.

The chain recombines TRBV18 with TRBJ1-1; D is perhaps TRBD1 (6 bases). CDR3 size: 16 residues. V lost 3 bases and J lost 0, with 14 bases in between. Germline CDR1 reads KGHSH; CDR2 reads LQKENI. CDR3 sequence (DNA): TGTGCCAGCTCACCGACCATGGACAGCTTGAACACTGAAGCTTTCTTT. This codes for CASSPTMDSLNTEAFF. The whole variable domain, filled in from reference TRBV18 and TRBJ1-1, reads NAGVMQNPRHLVRRRGQEARLRCSPMKGHSHVYWYRQLPEEGLKFMVYLQKENIIDESGMPKERFSAEFPKEGPSILRIQQVVRGDSAAYFCASSPTMDSLNTEAFFGQGTRLTVV.

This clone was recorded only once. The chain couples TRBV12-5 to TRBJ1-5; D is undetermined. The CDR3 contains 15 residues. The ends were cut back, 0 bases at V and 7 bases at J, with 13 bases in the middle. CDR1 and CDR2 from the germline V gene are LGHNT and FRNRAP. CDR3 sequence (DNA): TGTGCTAGTGGTTTGGTACCAGAGGGTAGCCAGCCCCAGCATTTT. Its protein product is CASGLVPEGSQPQHF.

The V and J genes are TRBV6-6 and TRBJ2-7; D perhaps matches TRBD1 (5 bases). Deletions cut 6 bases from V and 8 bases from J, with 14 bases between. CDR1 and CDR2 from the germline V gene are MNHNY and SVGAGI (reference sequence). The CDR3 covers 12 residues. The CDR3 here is CASRGDSDKQYF. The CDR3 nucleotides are TGTGCCAGCAGGGGCGACAGTGACAAGCAGTACTTC.

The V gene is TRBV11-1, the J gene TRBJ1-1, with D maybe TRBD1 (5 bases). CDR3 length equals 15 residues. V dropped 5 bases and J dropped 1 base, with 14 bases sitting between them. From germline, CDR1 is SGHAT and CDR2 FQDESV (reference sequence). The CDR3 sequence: CASSPMTVWNTEAFF. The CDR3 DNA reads TGTGCCAGCAGCCCGATGACAGTGTGGAACACTGAAGCTTTCTTT.

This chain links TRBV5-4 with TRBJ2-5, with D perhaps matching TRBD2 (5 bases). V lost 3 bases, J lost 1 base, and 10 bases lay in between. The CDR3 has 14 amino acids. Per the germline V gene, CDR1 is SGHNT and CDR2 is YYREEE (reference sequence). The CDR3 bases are TGTGCCAGCAGCTCCAAGGACTTCCAAGAGACCCAGTACTTC. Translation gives CASSSKDFQETQYF.

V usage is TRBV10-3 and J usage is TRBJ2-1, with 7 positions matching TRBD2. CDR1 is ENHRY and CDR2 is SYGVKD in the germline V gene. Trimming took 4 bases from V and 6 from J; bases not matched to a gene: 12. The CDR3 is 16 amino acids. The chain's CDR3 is CAISVAGPSGINEQFF. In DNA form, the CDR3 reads TGTGCCATCAGTGTTGCTGGGCCTAGCGGCATCAATGAGCAGTTCTTC.

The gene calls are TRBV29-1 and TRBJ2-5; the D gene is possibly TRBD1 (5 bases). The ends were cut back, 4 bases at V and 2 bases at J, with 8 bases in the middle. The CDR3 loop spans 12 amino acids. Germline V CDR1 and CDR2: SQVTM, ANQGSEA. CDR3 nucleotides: TGCAGCGTTGCTCAGGGTCAAGAGACCCAGTACTTC. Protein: CSVAQGQETQYF.

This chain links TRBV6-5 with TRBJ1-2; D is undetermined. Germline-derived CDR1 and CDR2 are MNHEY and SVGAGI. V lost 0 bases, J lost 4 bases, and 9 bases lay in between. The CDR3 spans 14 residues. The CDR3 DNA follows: TGTGCCAGCAGTTACTCGGGCAGTTCCTATGGCTACACCTTC. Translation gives CASSYSGSSYGYTF.

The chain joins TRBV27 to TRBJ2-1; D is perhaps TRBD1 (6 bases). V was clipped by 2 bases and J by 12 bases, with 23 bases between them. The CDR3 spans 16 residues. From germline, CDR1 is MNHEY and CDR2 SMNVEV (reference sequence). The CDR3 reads CASSLRWGLVVEGQFF. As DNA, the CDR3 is TGTGCCAGCAGTTTAAGATGGGGGCTCGTGGTAGAGGGGCAGTTCTTC.

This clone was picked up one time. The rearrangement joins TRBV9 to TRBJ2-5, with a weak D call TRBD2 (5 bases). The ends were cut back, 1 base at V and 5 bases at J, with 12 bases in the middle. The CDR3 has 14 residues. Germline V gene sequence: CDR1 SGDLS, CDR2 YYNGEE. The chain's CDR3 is CASSVSASTETQYF. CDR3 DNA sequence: TGTGCCAGCAGCGTATCGGCTAGCACGGAGACCCAGTACTTC.

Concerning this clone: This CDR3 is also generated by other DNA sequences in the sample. The CDR3 region is CASSARQGEAFF. The CDR3 DNA follows: TGTGCCAGCAGCGCCCGACAGGGGGAAGCTTTCTTT. The rearrangement links TRBV9 to TRBJ1-1; 8 bases map to TRBD1. The CDR3 length is 12 residues. Trimming at V came to 3 bases and at J to 8 bases, leaving 3 bases not matched to a gene. The germline gives CDR1 SGDLS, CDR2 YYNGEE.

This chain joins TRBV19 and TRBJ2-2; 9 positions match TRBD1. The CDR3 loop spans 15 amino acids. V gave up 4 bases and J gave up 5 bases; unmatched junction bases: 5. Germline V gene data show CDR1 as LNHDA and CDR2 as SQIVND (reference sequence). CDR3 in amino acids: CASSTLDRGTGELFF. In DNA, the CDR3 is TGTGCCAGTAGTACCCTAGACAGGGGGACCGGGGAGCTGTTTTTT.

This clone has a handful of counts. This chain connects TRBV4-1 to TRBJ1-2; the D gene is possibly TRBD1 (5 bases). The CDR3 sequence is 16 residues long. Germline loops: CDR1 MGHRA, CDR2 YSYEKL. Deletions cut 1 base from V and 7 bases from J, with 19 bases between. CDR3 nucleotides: TGCGCCAGCAGCCAAGGGGAAGGGGTACTAGCGGCTGGCTACACCTTC. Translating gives CASSQGEGVLAAGYTF.

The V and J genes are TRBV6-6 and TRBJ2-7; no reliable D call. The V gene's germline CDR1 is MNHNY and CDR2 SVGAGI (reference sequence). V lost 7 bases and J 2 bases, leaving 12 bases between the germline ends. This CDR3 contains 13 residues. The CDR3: CASKENEAYEQYF. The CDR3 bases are TGTGCCAGCAAGGAGAACGAGGCCTACGAGCAGTACTTC.

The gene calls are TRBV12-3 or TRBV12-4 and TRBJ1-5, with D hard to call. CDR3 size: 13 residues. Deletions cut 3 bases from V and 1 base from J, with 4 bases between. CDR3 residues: CASSFSSNQPQHF. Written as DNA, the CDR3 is TGTGCCAGCAGTTTTAGCAGCAATCAGCCCCAGCATTTT.

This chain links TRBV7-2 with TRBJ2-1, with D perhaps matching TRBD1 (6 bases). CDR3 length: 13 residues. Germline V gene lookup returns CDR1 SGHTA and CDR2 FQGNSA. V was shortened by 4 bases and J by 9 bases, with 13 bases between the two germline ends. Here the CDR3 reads CASSSGVQAEQFF. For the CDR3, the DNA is TGTGCCAGCAGCTCAGGGGTTCAGGCTGAGCAGTTCTTC.

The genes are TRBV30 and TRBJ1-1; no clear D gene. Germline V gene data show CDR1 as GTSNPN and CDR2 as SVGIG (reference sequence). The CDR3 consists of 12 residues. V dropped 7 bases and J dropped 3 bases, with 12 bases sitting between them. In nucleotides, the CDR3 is TGTGCCTCCTTAAACGGGGACACTGAAGCTTTCTTT. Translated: CASLNGDTEAFF.

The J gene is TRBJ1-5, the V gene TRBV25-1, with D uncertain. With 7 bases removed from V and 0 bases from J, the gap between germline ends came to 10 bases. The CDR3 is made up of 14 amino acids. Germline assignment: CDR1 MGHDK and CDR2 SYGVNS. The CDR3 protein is CASNSRVSNQPQHF. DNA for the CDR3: TGTGCCAGCAATAGCCGGGTTAGCAATCAGCCCCAGCATTTT.

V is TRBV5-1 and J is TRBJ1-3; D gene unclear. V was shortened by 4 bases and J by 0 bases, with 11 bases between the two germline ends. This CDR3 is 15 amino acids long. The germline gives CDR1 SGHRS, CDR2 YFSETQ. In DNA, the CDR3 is TGCGCCAGCAGCGTTTCCACAGACTCTGGAAACACCATATATTTT. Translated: CASSVSTDSGNTIYF. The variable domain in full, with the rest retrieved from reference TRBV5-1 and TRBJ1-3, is KAGVTQTPRYLIKTRGQQVTLSCSPISGHRSVSWYQQTPGQGLQFLFEYFSETQRNKGNFPGRFSGRQFSNSRSEMNVSTLELGDSALYLCASSVSTDSGNTIYFGEGSWLTVV.

This chain's CDR3 is CASSVYNEQFF. CDR3 coding DNA: TGCGCCAGCAGCGTATACAATGAGCAGTTCTTC. V and J are TRBV4-1 and TRBJ2-1, with unresolved D. CDR1 and CDR2 (germline): MGHRA, YSYEKL. Trimming cost V 5 bases and J 4 bases, with 3 bases left between them. This CDR3 contains 11 residues.

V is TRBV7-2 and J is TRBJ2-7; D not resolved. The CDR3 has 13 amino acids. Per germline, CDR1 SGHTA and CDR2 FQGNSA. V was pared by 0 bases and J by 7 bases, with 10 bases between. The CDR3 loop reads CASSLAASREQYF. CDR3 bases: TGTGCCAGCAGCTTAGCGGCATCGCGGGAGCAGTACTTC.

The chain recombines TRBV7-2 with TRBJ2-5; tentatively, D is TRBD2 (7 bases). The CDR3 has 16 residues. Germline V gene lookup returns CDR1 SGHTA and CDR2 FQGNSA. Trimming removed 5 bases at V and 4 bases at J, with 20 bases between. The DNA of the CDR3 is TGTGCCAGCAGCACCCTAGCGGTGGGGGCCACAGAGACCCAGTACTTC. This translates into CASSTLAVGATETQYF. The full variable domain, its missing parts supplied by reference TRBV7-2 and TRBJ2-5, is GAGVSQSPSNKVTEKGKDVELRCDPISGHTALYWYRQSLGQGLEFLIYFQGNSAPDKSGLPSDRFSAERTGGSVSTLTIQRTQQEDSAVYLCASSTLAVGATETQYFGPGTRLLVL.

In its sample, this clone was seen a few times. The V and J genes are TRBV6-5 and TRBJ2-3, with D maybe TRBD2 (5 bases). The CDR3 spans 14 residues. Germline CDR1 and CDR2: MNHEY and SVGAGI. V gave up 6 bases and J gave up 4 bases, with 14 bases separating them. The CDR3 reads CASRRTRVPDTQYF. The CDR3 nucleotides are TGTGCCAGCAGGCGAACGAGGGTACCAGATACGCAGTATTTT.

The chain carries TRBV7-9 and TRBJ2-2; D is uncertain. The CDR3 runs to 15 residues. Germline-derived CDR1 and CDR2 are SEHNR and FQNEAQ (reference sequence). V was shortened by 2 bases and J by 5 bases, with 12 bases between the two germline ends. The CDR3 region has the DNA TGTGCCAGCAGCTTACGGAGCTACTCTACCGGGGAGCTGTTTTTT. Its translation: CASSLRSYSTGELFF.